A single sample gave rise to the 27 T cell receptor beta chains below, sequenced in a study of blood T cells in healthy people across ages. Through a sample-barcoded 5' primer and a J-beta primer mix, a second PCR was run for roughly 6 to 12 cycles. TCRdb reprocessed the 5' RACE reads with MiXCR, giving one entry per CDR3 protein. This sample has about 2 million distinct CDR3 sequences, with around 50% found just once. The sequencing input was blood. These receptors originate from a woman aged 35 to 49 in good health.

The chain joins TRBV12-3 or TRBV12-4 to TRBJ2-1, with 12 bases lining up with TRBD2. This CDR3 comprises 16 residues. V lost 6 bases and J lost 9; bases outside the gene matches: 12. The CDR3 DNA follows: TGTGCCAGCAGCCCATCGACTAGCGGGGGAATTCCTGAGCAGTTCTTC. Translation: CASSPSTSGGIPEQFF.

The rearrangement joins TRBV20-1 to TRBJ2-7, with 8 bases fitting TRBD1. V lost 6 bases to trimming and J lost 9 bases; unmatched junction nucleotides: 7. Germline loops: CDR1 DFQATT, CDR2 SNEGSKA (reference sequence). The CDR3 sequence is 11 residues long. In DNA form, the CDR3 reads TGCAGTGCGACCGGGACAGGAGGGCAGTACTTC. Translation gives CSATGTGGQYF.

The rearrangement links TRBV7-2 to TRBJ1-1, with D unclear. Trimming cost V 2 bases and J 7 bases, with 17 bases left between them. The CDR3 has 15 amino acids. Germline CDR1 SGHTA, CDR2 FQGNSA. CDR3 region: CASSLSRRSWDEAFF. CDR3 in DNA: TGTGCCAGCAGCTTATCACGACGCTCGTGGGATGAAGCTTTCTTT.

This chain connects TRBV3-1 to TRBJ2-7, with D perhaps given as TRBD1 or TRBD2 (5 bases each). The J call may be in error: the DNA end matches TRBJ2-5 better. This CDR3 contains 15 residues. From germline, CDR1 is LGHDT and CDR2 YNNKEL (reference sequence). Here the CDR3 reads CASSQHRLGEETQYF. In DNA form, the CDR3 reads TGTGCCAGCAGCCAACATCGGCTGGGGGAAGAGACCCAGTACTTC.

V usage is TRBV6-5 and J usage is TRBJ1-6; unclear D gene. The length of the CDR3 is 17 residues. Trimming removed 0 bases from V and 0 bases from J, with 9 bases in between. Germline V CDR1 and CDR2: MNHEY, SVGAGI. The CDR3: CASSYSGTSSYNSPLHF. The CDR3 DNA reads as TGTGCCAGCAGTTACTCTGGTACGAGCTCCTATAATTCACCCCTCCACTTT.

This clonotype was detected only a few times. This chain joins TRBV6-6 and TRBJ2-3; D possibly corresponds to TRBD1 (6 bases). The CDR3 has 13 residues. CDR1 and CDR2 (germline): MNHNY, SVGAGI (reference sequence). Trimming left V 6 bases short and J 9 bases short, with 16 bases between. The CDR3 sequence is CASRPRRGDTQYF. The CDR3 coding sequence is TGTGCCAGCAGACCGCGCAGGGGCGACACGCAGTATTTT.

The chain uses TRBV24-1 and TRBJ2-3, with 7 bases matching TRBD1. Germline CDR1 and CDR2: KGHDR and SFDVKD. The CDR3 loop spans 20 amino acids. Losses at the gene ends were 4 bases for V and 0 bases for J; bases not matched to a gene: 18. CDR3 nucleotides: TGTGCCACCAGTGACCCGGACAGGACACTAAACCGCCCTAGCACAGATACGCAGTATTTT. Its protein product is CATSDPDRTLNRPSTDTQYF.

This clonotype was detected a few times. This chain connects TRBV5-1 to TRBJ2-7, with D perhaps matching TRBD2 (6 bases). With 1 base removed from V and 3 bases from J, the gap between germline ends came to 11 bases. CDR3 length equals 14 residues. Germline V gene data show CDR1 as SGHRS and CDR2 as YFSETQ. The chain's CDR3 is CASSLRAAGYEQYF. CDR3 DNA sequence: TGCGCCAGCAGCTTGCGCGCAGCGGGCTACGAGCAGTACTTC.

As regards this clonotype: At one boundary the junction diverges from the germline segment, which might be a read error. V is TRBV9 and J is TRBJ2-6, with D hard to call. This CDR3 spans 15 amino acids. Germline CDR1 SGDLS, CDR2 YYNGEE. In DNA form, the CDR3 reads TGTGCCAACAGCCCCTTCCGCTCTGGGGCCAACGTCCTGACTTTC. Amino acids: CANSPFRSGANVLTF.

The chain recombines TRBV6-2 or TRBV6-3 with TRBJ2-7, with 11 bases identical to TRBD1. The DNA end favors TRBJ2-5, so the J call may be wrong. Per germline, CDR1 MNHEY and CDR2 SVGEGT. The CDR3 sequence is 16 residues long. DNA of the CDR3: TGTGCCAGCAGTGACCGGACAGGGGGCATTTACGTGACCCAGTACTTC. It is translated as CASSDRTGGIYVTQYF.

This clonotype was counted between two and nine times. The CDR3 region is CASSWPGGGRQETQYF. The CDR3 DNA is TGTGCCAGCAGTTGGCCTGGAGGGGGGCGGCAAGAGACCCAGTACTTC. This chain uses TRBV6-6 with TRBJ2-5; TRBD1 or TRBD2 may be the D gene (6 bases each). Trimming took off 4 bases at V and 2 bases at J, with 17 bases between the two ends. CDR1 MNHNY and CDR2 SVGAGI come from the germline V gene (reference sequence). The CDR3 sequence is 16 residues long.

The CDR3 bases are TGTGCCAGCACCGGTAATCTCTACGAGCAGTACTTC. This sequence encodes CASTGNLYEQYF. The chain links TRBV5-6 to TRBJ2-7; D gene ambiguous. Germline lookup yields CDR1 SGHDT and CDR2 YYEEEE. The germline V and J ends were trimmed by 6 bases and 3 bases, with 10 bases remaining between them. This CDR3 region has 12 residues.

The V gene is TRBV7-3, the J gene TRBJ2-3; D possibly corresponds to TRBD2 (6 bases). Germline loops: CDR1 SGHTA, CDR2 FQGTGA. V lost 0 bases, J lost 3 bases, and 10 bases lay in between. The CDR3 has 15 residues. The CDR3 DNA reads TGTGCCAGCAGCTTAACTATGCTAGCGACAGATACGCAGTATTTT. This translates into CASSLTMLATDTQYF.

The rearrangement joins TRBV29-1 to TRBJ1-1, with 7 bases that match TRBD1. Germline V gives CDR1 SQVTM, CDR2 ANQGSEA. The CDR3 is made up of 15 amino acids. Trimming at V came to 7 bases and at J to 2 bases, leaving 13 bases not matched to a gene. The chain's CDR3 is CSARRTTGSNTEAFF. The DNA for the CDR3 is TGCAGCGCAAGAAGAACGACAGGGTCCAACACTGAAGCTTTCTTT.

This rearrangement joins TRBV6-5 to TRBJ2-7, with TRBD2 matching over 7 bases. CDR3 length: 15 amino acids. After removal of 5 bases from V and 2 bases from J, the junction contained 9 bases not matched to a gene. Germline CDR1 MNHEY, CDR2 SVGAGI. The CDR3: CASSPLAEGPYEQYF. As DNA, the CDR3 is TGTGCCAGCAGTCCTCTAGCGGAGGGCCCCTACGAGCAGTACTTC.

This chain connects TRBV4-2 to TRBJ1-4; D call uncertain. V shed 0 bases and J shed 7 bases, with 12 bases lying between them. The CDR3 spans 15 residues. Per germline, CDR1 LGHNA and CDR2 YNFKEQ. CDR3 sequence (DNA): TGTGCCAGCAGCCAAGATTTAGGTTCGAGTGAAAAACTGTTTTTT. Its translation is CASSQDLGSSEKLFF.

CDR3 sequence reads: CSALSGGVGPGANVLTF. CDR3 in DNA: TGCAGTGCTCTGTCCGGGGGTGTTGGGCCTGGGGCCAACGTCCTGACTTTC. The chain carries TRBV20-1 and TRBJ2-6, with TRBD2 as a possible D gene (6 bases). V was pared by 5 bases and J by 2 bases, with 19 bases between. The germline gives CDR1 DFQATT, CDR2 SNEGSKA (reference sequence). The CDR3 contains 17 residues.

The J gene is TRBJ2-4, the V gene TRBV6-2 or TRBV6-3, with 7 bases identical to TRBD2. The CDR3 contains 16 residues. Germline V gene lookup returns CDR1 MNHEY and CDR2 SVGEGT. The J segment lost 0 bases and the V segment lost 7 bases, leaving 9 bases of the junction unmatched. The DNA of the CDR3 is TGTGCCAGCATCCGGAGCGGGGACGGAGCCAAAAACATTCAGTACTTC. Translation: CASIRSGDGAKNIQYF.

V and J are TRBV28 and TRBJ1-6; D is unclear. The V end lost 1 base, the J end lost 2 bases, and 6 bases lay between the germline ends. The CDR3 covers 15 residues. From germline, CDR1 is MDHEN and CDR2 SYDVKM. Written as DNA, the CDR3 is TGTGCCAGCAGTTTATCGGCGACCTATAATTCACCCCTCCACTTT. It yields the protein CASSLSATYNSPLHF.

The V call is TRBV27, the J call TRBJ2-1, with unresolved D. CDR3 length: 14 amino acids. The germline V and J ends were trimmed by 0 bases and 7 bases, with 10 bases remaining between them. Looked up from germline, CDR1 is MNHEY and CDR2 is SMNVEV (reference sequence). The CDR3 loop reads CASSLSFPGNEQFF. DNA of the CDR3: TGTGCCAGCAGTTTATCCTTTCCAGGTAATGAGCAGTTCTTC.

This sequence joins TRBV6-6 and TRBJ2-5; the match to TRBD1 covers 7 bases. V lost 5 bases and J lost 4; bases outside the gene matches: 7. This CDR3 contains 14 residues. Germline assignment: CDR1 MNHNY and CDR2 SVGAGI (reference sequence). CDR3 in DNA: TGTGCCAGCAGTGCCTTCAGGGGGATAGAGACCCAGTACTTC. Translating it yields CASSAFRGIETQYF.

This sequence joins TRBV20-1 and TRBJ1-1, with D unresolved. Germline CDR1 and CDR2: DFQATT and SNEGSKA (reference sequence). V was cut by 6 bases and J by 1 base, with 9 bases left in between. The CDR3 covers 12 residues. Here the CDR3 reads CSATSPNTEAFF. CDR3 sequence (DNA): TGCAGTGCCACATCACCGAACACTGAAGCTTTCTTT.

The rearrangement links TRBV4-2 to TRBJ1-5, with D tentatively TRBD1 (5 bases). This CDR3 is 17 amino acids long. Germline V gives CDR1 LGHNA, CDR2 YNFKEQ. Trimming cost V 0 bases and J 8 bases, with 20 bases left between them. The CDR3: CASSQDAAPRVGKPQHF. CDR3 DNA sequence: TGTGCCAGCAGCCAAGACGCTGCCCCCAGGGTGGGCAAGCCCCAGCATTTT.

This clonotype has just one count. The J gene is TRBJ2-5, the V gene TRBV13; a weak D match, TRBD1 (6 bases). TRBJ2-7 matches the DNA end more closely, so the J call is doubtful. CDR1 is PRHDT and CDR2 is FYEKMQ in the germline V gene (reference sequence). The CDR3 covers 17 residues. This CDR3 reads CASSYLGQGRPFYEQYF. In DNA form, the CDR3 reads TGTGCCAGCAGCTACTTGGGTCAGGGGCGTCCGTTCTACGAGCAGTACTTC.

The V call is TRBV28, the J call TRBJ2-4, with D possibly TRBD2 on 5 matching bases. The CDR3 loop spans 16 amino acids. Trimming pared 4 bases from V and 13 bases from J, leaving 26 bases between. Per germline, CDR1 MDHEN and CDR2 SYDVKM. The CDR3 nucleotides are TGTGCCAGCAGTTCGGCCGGGGATTCACCCGACAATGAGCAGTACTTC. Translated: CASSSAGDSPDNEQYF.

The gene calls are TRBV4-3 and TRBJ2-3; no clear D gene. V gave up 3 bases and J gave up 5 bases, with 12 bases separating them. Per the germline V gene, CDR1 is LGHNA and CDR2 is YSLEER. The CDR3 totals 14 residues. CDR3 protein: CASSQDPQGDTQYF. CDR3 DNA: TGCGCCAGCAGCCAGGACCCCCAAGGAGATACGCAGTATTTT.

The chain couples TRBV3-1 to TRBJ1-6, with a possible D match to TRBD1 (6 bases). V was trimmed by 5 bases and J by 8 bases, leaving 16 bases between them. CDR1 LGHDT and CDR2 YNNKEL come from the germline V gene (reference sequence). The CDR3 contains 15 residues. Here the CDR3 DNA reads TGTGCCAGCAGCGACAGGAATAAAATAGATTCACCCCTCCACTTT. This translates into CASSDRNKIDSPLHF. The full variable domain, its missing parts supplied by reference TRBV3-1 and TRBJ1-6, is DTAVSQTPKYLVTQMGNDKSIKCEQNLGHDTMYWYKQDSKKFLKIMFSYNNKELIINETVPNRFSPKSPDKAHLNLHINSLELGDSAVYFCASSDRNKIDSPLHFGNGTRLTVT.